This T cell receptor (beta chain) comes out of a study of blood T cell repertoires in COVID-19. The overall study: Sources were T cells, B-cell-depleted T cells, or PBMCs; the material itself was cDNA or gDNA.

Worth noting for this clone: The junction shows a germline mismatch at one end, possibly a read error.

The CDR3 runs to 13 residues. CDR1 is SGHTA, CDR2 FQGTGA, per germline. Authors' analysis steps: Amplification of reference gene primers was used by the study to estimate nucleated cell counts. Assay: immunoSEQ multiplex PCR; the TCRdb copy retains only in-frame clones and omits some. For V, J and clone size, that table is used; D and trimming come from the DNA. Of 250,000 to 350,000 clones in the sample, roughly 90% were seen once. J is TRBJ2-1 and V is TRBV7-3; a possible D gene is TRBD2 (5 bases). The clonotype comes from a man younger than 35 who had recovered from COVID-19. The specimen sequenced was peripheral blood. In DNA, the CDR3 is TGTGCCAGCAGCTTACGGGGAGACCCTCCTTTAGTCTTC. Its protein product is CASSLRGDPPLVF.